This TCR beta chain was retrieved from a study of blood T cell repertoires in COVID-19. Across the whole study: Specimens from acute and convalescent COVID-19 originated in the United States, Italy and Spain. Nucleic acid was either cDNA or gDNA, and it came from T cells, B-cell-depleted T cells, or PBMCs.

Original data processing: Reference gene primers were amplified, and this amplification served to estimate nucleated cell counts. The assay was immunoSEQ multiplex PCR, and TCRdb's table has in-frame clones only and misses some. V and J calls and clone size are given by that table; D and trimming were obtained from the DNA. This sample yields some 150,000 clones, of which approximately 82% are seen a single time; 4.4% belongs to the top ten. Losses at the gene ends were 3 bases for V and 4 bases for J; bases not matched to a gene: 6. Germline V lookup: CDR1 SGHRS, CDR2 YFSETQ. The CDR3 runs to 15 residues. Cohort 3 donors counted as recovered after two negative PCRs, clearance, or resolved symptoms.

Sequencing was done on a sample of PBMCs or T cells enriched from blood (not recorded which). V usage is TRBV5-1 and J usage is TRBJ2-1; 8 bases line up with TRBD2. This clonotype originated in a woman in her fifties or sixties who had recovered from COVID-19. CDR3 protein: CASSWRAGGYNEQFF. The DNA of the CDR3 is TGCGCCAGCAGCTGGAGGGCGGGAGGTTACAATGAGCAGTTCTTC.